This T cell receptor beta chain was identified in a study of blood T cell repertoires in COVID-19. Study information: Specimens from acute and convalescent COVID-19 originated in the United States, Italy and Spain. T cells, B-cell-depleted T cells, or PBMCs supplied cDNA or gDNA.

As originally analysed: Reference gene primer amplification yielded estimated nucleated cell counts. Measured with immunoSEQ multiplex PCR; TCRdb has only the in-frame clones, and not every one. V and J calls plus clone size are reproduced from that table; the DNA served to infer D and trimming. This sample has roughly 42,000 clones, with 87% found just once. Germline V lookup: CDR1 MNHEY, CDR2 SVGEGT. Trimming cost V 1 base and J 6 bases, with 15 bases left between them. This CDR3 spans 15 amino acids. Sequencing was carried out using peripheral blood. The V call is TRBV6-2 or TRBV6-3, the J call TRBJ1-1; possibly TRBD1 for D (5 bases). This clonotype was sampled from a man aged 60 to 69 with acute or convalescent COVID-19. The CDR3 DNA reads TGTGCCAGCAGTTACTACGGCCAGGGTGCGGCTGAAGCTTTCTTT. Protein sequence: CASSYYGQGAAEAFF.